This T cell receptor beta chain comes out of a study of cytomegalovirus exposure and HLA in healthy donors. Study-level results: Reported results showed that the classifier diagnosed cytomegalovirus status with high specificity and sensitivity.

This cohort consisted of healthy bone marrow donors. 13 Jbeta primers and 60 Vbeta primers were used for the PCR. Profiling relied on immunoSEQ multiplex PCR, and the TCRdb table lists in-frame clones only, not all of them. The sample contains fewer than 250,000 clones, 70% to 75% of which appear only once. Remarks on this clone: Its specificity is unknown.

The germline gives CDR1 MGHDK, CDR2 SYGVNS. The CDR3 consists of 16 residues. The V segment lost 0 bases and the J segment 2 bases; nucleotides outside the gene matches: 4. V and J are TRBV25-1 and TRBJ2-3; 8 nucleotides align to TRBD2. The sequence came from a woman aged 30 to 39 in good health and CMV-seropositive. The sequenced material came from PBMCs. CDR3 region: CASSEYKRGFTDTQYF. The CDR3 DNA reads TGTGCCAGCAGTGAATATAAGCGGGGGTTCACAGATACGCAGTATTTT.